What follows is one T cell receptor (beta chain) and its context. Its antigen is unidentified. 13 Jbeta primers and 60 Vbeta primers were used for the PCR. Here immunoSEQ multiplex PCR was the method, and the copy in TCRdb shows in-frame clones only, minus some. The sample shows fewer than 120,000 clones, over 60% of them seen only once. The sample originates from a study of cytomegalovirus exposure and HLA in healthy donors. Study context: From donors who were HLA-typed, an early data release held around 85 million unique TCRs.

From germline, CDR1 is LNHDA and CDR2 SQIVND (reference sequence). The length of the CDR3 is 15 residues. V lost 9 bases to trimming and J lost 3 bases; unmatched junction nucleotides: 6. General study results and limits: When analyzed later, the rates of TCR association showed variation by HLA locus, with DRB1 the most and HLA-C the fewest.

The chain couples TRBV19 to TRBJ1-5; 12 nucleotides match TRBD1. The receptor's source is a woman aged 60-75 years in good health and CMV-seropositive. What was sequenced was PBMCs. The CDR3 nucleotides read TGTGCCAGCAGGGGACAGGGGGCTCTCAATCAGCCCCAGCATTTT. It encodes CASRGQGALNQPQHF.